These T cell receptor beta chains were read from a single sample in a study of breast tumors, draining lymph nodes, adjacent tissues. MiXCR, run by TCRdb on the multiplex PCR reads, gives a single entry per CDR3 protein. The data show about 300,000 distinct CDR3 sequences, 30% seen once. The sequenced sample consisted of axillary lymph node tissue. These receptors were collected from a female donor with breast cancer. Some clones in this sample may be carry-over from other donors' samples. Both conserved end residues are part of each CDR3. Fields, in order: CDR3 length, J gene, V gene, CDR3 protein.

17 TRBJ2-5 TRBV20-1 CSASEDWSGTGEETQYF
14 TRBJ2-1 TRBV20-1 CSASYRDSYTEQFF
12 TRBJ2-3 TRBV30 CAWSILTDTQYF
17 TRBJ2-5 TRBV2 CASSAHRLAGDKETQYF
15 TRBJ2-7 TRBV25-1 CASTTGLAGSVEQYF
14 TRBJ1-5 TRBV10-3 CASGERYSNQPQHF
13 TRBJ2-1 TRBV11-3 CASRGGALGEQFF
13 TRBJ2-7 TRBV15 CATSRRPSYEQYF
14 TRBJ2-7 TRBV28 CARPTGPSSYERYF
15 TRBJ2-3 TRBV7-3 CASSLKAGETDTQYF
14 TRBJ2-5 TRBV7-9 CASSSPGQQETQYF
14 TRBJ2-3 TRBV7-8 CASSLQGHTDTQYF
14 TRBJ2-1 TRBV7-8 CASSPFHLFNEQFF
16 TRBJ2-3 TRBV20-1 CSARDSLAGITDTQYF
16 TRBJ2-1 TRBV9 CASSDGTSGRSNEQFF
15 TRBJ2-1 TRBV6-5 CASSLRQVSYNEQFF
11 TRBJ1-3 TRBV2 CASTPGNTIYF
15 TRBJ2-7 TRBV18 CASSPRISGSYEQYF
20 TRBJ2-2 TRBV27 CASSSPGLAGDHRRTGELFF
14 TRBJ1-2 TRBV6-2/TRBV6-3 CASSGGTDVYGYTF
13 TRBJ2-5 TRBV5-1 CASSLSTRETQYF
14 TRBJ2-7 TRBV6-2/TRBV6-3 CASIPSGSPHEQYF
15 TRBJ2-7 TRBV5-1 CASSFAGGDVLEQYF
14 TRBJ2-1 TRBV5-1 CASSSRLADNEQFF
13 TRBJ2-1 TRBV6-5 CASSIGLAGGQFF
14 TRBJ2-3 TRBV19 CASSIVGRADTQYF
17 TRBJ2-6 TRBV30 CAWASLDRGWGANVLTF
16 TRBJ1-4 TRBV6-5 CASSYSSSGGSEKLFF
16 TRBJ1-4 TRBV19 CASSIRELTGDEKLFF
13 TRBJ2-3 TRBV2 CASSPTSGRAQCF
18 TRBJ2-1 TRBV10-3 CAISDPGLAGWGDNEQFF
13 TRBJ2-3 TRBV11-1 CASSFPGTATQYF
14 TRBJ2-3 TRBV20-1 CSAKGEPSTDTQYF
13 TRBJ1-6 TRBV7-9 CASRGLYNSPLHF
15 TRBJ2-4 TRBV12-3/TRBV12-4 CASTDPQGGKNIQYF
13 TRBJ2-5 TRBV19 CASSLGQVETQYF
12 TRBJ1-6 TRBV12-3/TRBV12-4 CASSLKGSPLHF
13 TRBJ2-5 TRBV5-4 CASSSREAWTQYF
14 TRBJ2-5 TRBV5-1 CASSLGGGEETQYF
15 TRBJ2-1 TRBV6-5 CASSRPGRASNEQFF
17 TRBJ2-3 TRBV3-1 CASSQGWRQGSADTQYF
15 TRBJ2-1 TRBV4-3 CASSRTSGRDNEQFF
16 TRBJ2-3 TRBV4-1 CASSQDPMGSTDTQYF
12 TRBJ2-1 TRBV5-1 CASRDLNNEQFF
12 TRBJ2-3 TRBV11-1 CASSRVGDTQYF
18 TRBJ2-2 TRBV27 CASSFDGRPQRSTGELFF
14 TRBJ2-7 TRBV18 CASSRPGTSGEQYF
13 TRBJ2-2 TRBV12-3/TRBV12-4 CASSLSDTGELFF
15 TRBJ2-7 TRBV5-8 CASSLSTDRPYEQYF
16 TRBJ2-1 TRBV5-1 CASSLGGGDSYNEQFF
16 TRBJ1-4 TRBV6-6 CASNSRDNGTNEKLFF
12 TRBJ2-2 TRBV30 CARQGLYRELFF
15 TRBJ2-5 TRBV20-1 CSASGTVYSNQPQYF
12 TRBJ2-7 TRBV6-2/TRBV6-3 CASSWRQHEQYF
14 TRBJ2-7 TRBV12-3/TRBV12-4 CASSSGGSFYEQYF
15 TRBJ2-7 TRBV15 CATSRDTGRGYEQYF
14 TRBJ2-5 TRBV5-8 CASSVDSTLRTQYF